Listed here is a single TCR beta chain. Its specificity is unknown. Profiled with immunoSEQ multiplex PCR; TCRdb holds only in-frame clones, not every one. The table shows tens of thousands of clones, with about four fifths occurring only once. Per the germline V gene, CDR1 is KGHSH and CDR2 is LQKENI. The CDR3 has 15 amino acids. The junction had 3 bases not matched to a gene; V was cut back by 6 bases and J by 1 base. This record comes from a study of T cell repertoires and HLA-DP antigens. The TCR sequence derives from a man aged 55 to 70 in good health and CMV-seronegative. Material for sequencing was CD4+ T cells from PBMCs. The V and J genes are TRBV18 and TRBJ2-4, with 10 bases matching TRBD2. In DNA, the CDR3 is TGTGCCAGCTCGCATAGCGGGGGGGCCAAAAACATTCAGTACTTC. This codes for CASSHSGGAKNIQYF.